The rows below give T cell receptor beta chains drawn from one sample of a study of cytomegalovirus exposure and HLA in healthy donors. TCRdb keeps only in-frame clones here, not all; method: immunoSEQ multiplex PCR. The table lists roughly 100,000 clones, roughly four fifths of them singletons, with around a fifth in the top ten. What was sequenced was PBMCs. The receptors were sampled from a woman aged 55-69 years in good health and CMV-seropositive. CDR3s include the opening cysteine and the closing phenylalanine or tryptophan. The D gene is left open where the match is weak. Not all rows give a size; the values are once, few, many and, for expanded clones, a class.

size: .
V: TRBV19
D: TRBD2
J: TRBJ2-1
DNA: TGTGCCAGTAGTATAGGGTACGGGACTAGCGGGAGCAATGAGCAGTTCTTC
CDR3: CASSIGYGTSGSNEQFF

size: .
V: TRBV5-1
D: .
J: TRBJ2-2
DNA: TGCGCCAGCACGCCGAACAGGGAAGAGCTGTTTTTT
CDR3: CASTPNREELFF

size: .
V: TRBV6-4
D: TRBD1
J: TRBJ2-7
DNA: TGTGCCAGCAGTAACCGGGACAGGGGGCAACTACCGAGGTCCTACGAGCAGTACTTC
CDR3: CASSNRDRGQLPRSYEQYF

size: .
V: TRBV5-1
D: TRBD1
J: TRBJ1-5
DNA: TGCGCCAGCAGCTCGGGACAGGGAGTTCAGCCCCAGCATTTT
CDR3: CASSSGQGVQPQHF

size: .
V: TRBV6-5
D: TRBD1
J: TRBJ1-2
DNA: TGTGCCAGCAGTTCCGCCGCAGGGGGCAACTATGGCTACACCTTC
CDR3: CASSSAAGGNYGYTF

size: .
V: TRBV10-2
D: .
J: TRBJ1-3
DNA: TGCGCCACCGCCCGCCCGGAGGGAAACACCATATATTTT
CDR3: CATARPEGNTIYF

size: .
V: TRBV7-2
D: TRBD1
J: TRBJ2-7
DNA: TGTGCCAGCAGCCCGGACAGGTTCTCCTACGAGCAGTACTTC
CDR3: CASSPDRFSYEQYF

size: .
V: TRBV2
D: TRBD1
J: TRBJ1-3
DNA: TGTGCCAGCGGTATTAATCGGGACAGTTTAGGAAACACCATATATTTT
CDR3: CASGINRDSLGNTIYF

size: few
V: TRBV28
D: TRBD1
J: TRBJ1-2
DNA: TGTGCCAGCAGTACAGGGGGTACTAACTATGGCTACACCTTC
CDR3: CASSTGGTNYGYTF

size: .
V: TRBV6-1
D: TRBD1
J: TRBJ2-2
DNA: TGTGCCAGCAGTGAACGGGACAGCACCGGGGAGCTGTTTTTT
CDR3: CASSERDSTGELFF

size: few
V: TRBV27
D: TRBD1
J: TRBJ1-1
DNA: TGTGCCAGCAGTTTAGGGACAGGGGTCGAGACTGAAGCTTTCTTT
CDR3: CASSLGTGVETEAFF

size: .
V: TRBV4-2
D: TRBD2
J: TRBJ2-2
DNA: TGTGCCAGCAGCCCCTTCCAGACTAGCGGGGTCACCGGGGAGCTGTTTTTT
CDR3: CASSPFQTSGVTGELFF

size: .
V: TRBV4-1
D: .
J: TRBJ2-5
DNA: TGCGCCAGCAGCCAAGATTCGGCGACTGACTCGTCCCAGTACTTC
CDR3: CASSQDSATDSSQYF

size: .
V: TRBV11-2
D: .
J: TRBJ1-1
DNA: TGTGCCAGCAGCCTTACAGGGTCGAACACTGAAGCTTTCTTT
CDR3: CASSLTGSNTEAFF

size: .
V: TRBV18
D: TRBD2
J: TRBJ2-7
DNA: TGTGCCAGCTCACCACGCGGGAGTTGGGACGAGCAGTACTTC
CDR3: CASSPRGSWDEQYF

size: few
V: TRBV2
D: TRBD1
J: TRBJ2-7
DNA: TGTGCCAGCAGGATTGACAGGGGGCGCTCCTACGAGCAGTACTTC
CDR3: CASRIDRGRSYEQYF

size: .
V: TRBV30
D: TRBD2
J: TRBJ2-7
DNA: TGTGCCTGGACTAGCGGGAATCTTAACGAGCAGTACTTC
CDR3: CAWTSGNLNEQYF

size: .
V: TRBV28
D: .
J: TRBJ2-7
DNA: TGTGCCAGCAGTTTCGGAGGGTCTAGCGAGCAGTACTTC
CDR3: CASSFGGSSEQYF

size: .
V: TRBV27
D: .
J: TRBJ1-5
DNA: TGTGCCAGCAGTTTCTTGGGGAGTTGGCAGCCCCAGCATTTT
CDR3: CASSFLGSWQPQHF

size: once
V: TRBV6-6
D: .
J: TRBJ1-1
DNA: TGTGCCAGCAGTCCTGACAGCACTGAAGCTTTCTTT
CDR3: CASSPDSTEAFF

size: .
V: TRBV6-5
D: TRBD2
J: TRBJ2-5
DNA: TGTGCCGCCGGGAGAAGGGGACTACAAGAGACCCAGTACTTC
CDR3: CAAGRRGLQETQYF

size: .
V: TRBV5-4
D: .
J: TRBJ2-7
DNA: TGTGCCAGCAGCCCGACAGGTGGGAGTTTCTCTTCCTACGAGCAGTACTTC
CDR3: CASSPTGGSFSSYEQYF

size: .
V: TRBV6-4
D: TRBD2
J: TRBJ2-3
DNA: TGTGCCAGCAGCGATTCTAGCGGAGGGCCCACAGATACGCAGTATTTT
CDR3: CASSDSSGGPTDTQYF

size: few
V: TRBV5-6
D: .
J: TRBJ1-1
DNA: TGTGCCAGCGTGTCCGACAGGTTGACTGAAGCTTTCTTT
CDR3: CASVSDRLTEAFF

size: .
V: TRBV27
D: TRBD1
J: TRBJ1-5
DNA: TGTGCCAGCAGGCCAACCACAGGGGAACAGCCCCAGCATTTT
CDR3: CASRPTTGEQPQHF

size: .
V: TRBV7-8
D: TRBD2
J: TRBJ2-2
DNA: TGTGCCAGCAGCTTACCGGCGGGAGATGTCACCGGGGAGCTGTTTTTT
CDR3: CASSLPAGDVTGELFF

size: once
V: TRBV5-1
D: TRBD1
J: TRBJ2-6
DNA: TGCGCCAGCAGCCAGACAGGGGGCGCGGGTATTGGGGCCAACGTCCTGACTTTC
CDR3: CASSQTGGAGIGANVLTF

size: .
V: TRBV7-2
D: .
J: TRBJ2-3
DNA: TGTGCCAGCAGCCCGGACTTTATCGATACGCAGTATTTT
CDR3: CASSPDFIDTQYF

size: .
V: TRBV18
D: TRBD2
J: TRBJ2-2
DNA: TGTGCCAGCTCACCAAGGACTAGCGGGAACCATCTGAACACCGGGGAGCTGTTTTTT
CDR3: CASSPRTSGNHLNTGELFF

size: .
V: TRBV6-1
D: TRBD2
J: TRBJ2-7
DNA: TGTGCCAGCAGCTATACTAGCGGGAGTGTGGGCGAGCAGTACTTC
CDR3: CASSYTSGSVGEQYF

size: .
V: TRBV29-1
D: .
J: TRBJ1-1
DNA: TGCAGCGTTGAATACATGGGCCAGGGGAAAGCTTTCTTT
CDR3: CSVEYMGQGKAFF

size: .
V: TRBV6-1
D: TRBD2
J: TRBJ2-7
DNA: TGTGCCAGCAGTGAATACGCGTCTCAGGGCGGGAGAGCCTACGAGCAGTACTTC
CDR3: CASSEYASQGGRAYEQYF

size: .
V: TRBV28
D: .
J: TRBJ1-2
DNA: TGTGCCAGCAGTCTGTTTGGGGGGGGCTATGGCTACACCTTC
CDR3: CASSLFGGGYGYTF

size: .
V: TRBV2
D: TRBD1
J: TRBJ2-1
DNA: TGTGCCAGCAGGTTAAATTCACAGGGGAATGAGCAGTTCTTC
CDR3: CASRLNSQGNEQFF

size: few
V: TRBV30
D: .
J: TRBJ2-6
DNA: TGTGCCTGGAGTGTACGGGGGTCTGGGGCCAACGTCCTGACTTTC
CDR3: CAWSVRGSGANVLTF

size: .
V: TRBV10-1
D: TRBD2
J: TRBJ2-1
DNA: TGCGCCAGCAGTGGAAGCGGGAGGAGAGGTGAGCAGTTCTTC
CDR3: CASSGSGRRGEQFF

size: many
V: TRBV5-8
D: TRBD2
J: TRBJ2-3
DNA: TGTGCCAGCAGCTTGGGACTAGCGGGAGAAGCAGATACGCAGTATTTT
CDR3: CASSLGLAGEADTQYF

size: .
V: TRBV5-4
D: .
J: TRBJ2-3
DNA: TGTGCCAGCAGCTTGGGAGGCACAGATACGCAGTATTTT
CDR3: CASSLGGTDTQYF

size: .
V: TRBV19
D: .
J: TRBJ2-7
DNA: TGTGCCAGTAGTCCCCAGCGGGCGGGCTACGAGCAGTACTTC
CDR3: CASSPQRAGYEQYF

size: .
V: TRBV6-1
D: TRBD1
J: TRBJ1-1
DNA: TGTGCCAGCAGTGACGGACAGGGTCCGACTGAAGCTTTCTTT
CDR3: CASSDGQGPTEAFF

size: .
V: TRBV4-2
D: TRBD2
J: TRBJ2-1
DNA: TGTGCCAGCAGCCCGACTAGCCGGCTCTCCTACAATGAGCAGTTCTTC
CDR3: CASSPTSRLSYNEQFF

size: .
V: TRBV30
D: .
J: TRBJ2-6
DNA: TGTGCCTGGAGTGTACGGGCAGGGGTGGGCCCTGGGGCCAACGTCCTGACTTTC
CDR3: CAWSVRAGVGPGANVLTF

size: .
V: TRBV27
D: TRBD2
J: TRBJ2-1
DNA: TGTGCCAGCCTGCAACCGACTAGCGGGAGGCCCTTTTCCTACAATGAGCAGTTCTTC
CDR3: CASLQPTSGRPFSYNEQFF

size: once
V: TRBV20-1
D: .
J: TRBJ1-3
DNA: TGCTCGAGGGTGCACAAGGACACCATATATTTT
CDR3: CSRVHKDTIYF

size: few
V: TRBV25-1
D: TRBD1
J: TRBJ1-2
DNA: TGTGCCAGCAGTGAACCCCGTTGGGGGACAGGCAACTATGGCTACACCTTC
CDR3: CASSEPRWGTGNYGYTF

size: .
V: TRBV4-1
D: .
J: TRBJ2-7
DNA: TGCGCCAGCAGCCTCGGAGCCTACGAGCAGTACTTC
CDR3: CASSLGAYEQYF

size: .
V: TRBV19
D: TRBD1
J: TRBJ1-1
DNA: TGTGCCAGTAGTATGGGGACAGGGAGAAAGACTGAAGCTTTCTTT
CDR3: CASSMGTGRKTEAFF

size: once
V: TRBV7-9
D: .
J: TRBJ2-7
DNA: TGTGCCAGCAGCTTAGTCGCAGTTTCCTACGAGCAGTACTTC
CDR3: CASSLVAVSYEQYF

size: once
V: TRBV4-1
D: TRBD2
J: TRBJ2-7
DNA: TGCGCCAGCAGCCAAGGGGCGGGAGAGTGGTACGAGCAGTACTTC
CDR3: CASSQGAGEWYEQYF